This T cell receptor (beta chain) was captured by sequencing in a study of graft-versus-host responses after intestinal transplantation. Turning to the study itself: Among the recipients, transplants were multivisceral, liver-intestinal, or isolated intestinal. Anti-thymocyte globulin served as induction for all recipients, who then took tacrolimus and steroids for three to four years. Study outcomes and limitations: Some patients had graft-donor T cell macrochimerism, and their allografts showed high graft-versus-host to host-versus-graft clonal ratios. Early declines in HvG clones that occurred post-transplant were associated with peak circulating GvH clone levels.

Germline CDR1 reads MNHNS; CDR2 reads SASEGT. The germline V and J ends were trimmed by 1 base and 1 base, with 8 bases remaining between them. The CDR3 is made up of 15 amino acids. This clone was observed a handful of times. Its antigen is unknown. Produced via immunoSEQ multiplex PCR; TCRdb's table is partial and in-frame only. Among about 29,000 clones listed, approximately 90% were seen once. The sequencing here drew on PBMCs, taken roughly 68 weeks after intestinal transplantation. The origin of this receptor is a human patient who received an intestinal transplant, so some T cells may come from the graft donor. The chain couples TRBV6-1 to TRBJ1-5, with D unresolved. The CDR3, as DNA: TGTGCCAGCAGTGAAGTAAAGGGAAGCAATCAGCCCCAGCATTTT. Its protein is CASSEVKGSNQPQHF.